This is a list of T cell receptor beta chains from one sample in a study of radiation and T cells in renal cell carcinoma. Sequencing was performed with immunoSEQ multiplex PCR; in TCRdb, only in-frame clones are kept and a portion is missing. In the table there are about 60,000 clones, around 78% of which are singletons. The specimen was blood, collected from a patient whose treatment included radiotherapy and nephrectomy. The receptors here all came from a man in his 60s with renal cell carcinoma. Each CDR3 is given with its conserved first and last residue. The D gene is left open where the match is weak. Only part of the rows carry a size: once, few, many, or a class if the clone is expanded.

J gene: TRBJ2-1; D gene: TRBD1; clone size: -; V gene: TRBV27; CDR3 protein: CASSLIYRPGQGRNEQFF
J gene: TRBJ2-3; D gene: -; clone size: few; V gene: TRBV7-9; CDR3 protein: CASSVMTSTDTQYF
J gene: TRBJ1-6; D gene: -; clone size: -; V gene: TRBV19; CDR3 protein: CASRSTGSWNSPLHF
J gene: TRBJ2-3; D gene: -; clone size: -; V gene: TRBV21-1; CDR3 protein: CASSLPRTGTDFTDTQYF
J gene: TRBJ1-1; D gene: -; clone size: few; V gene: TRBV7-9; CDR3 protein: CASSLGGHRRRDTEAFF
J gene: TRBJ1-5; D gene: -; clone size: once; V gene: TRBV29-1; CDR3 protein: CSVGGDFSNQPQHF
J gene: TRBJ1-4; D gene: TRBD1; clone size: -; V gene: TRBV2; CDR3 protein: CASGRDRGYEKLFF
J gene: TRBJ2-7; D gene: -; clone size: -; V gene: TRBV15; CDR3 protein: CATSTFPGTTSYEQYF
J gene: TRBJ1-1; D gene: TRBD1; clone size: many; V gene: TRBV11-3; CDR3 protein: CASSLRQQGLRTEAFF
J gene: TRBJ2-3; D gene: -; clone size: -; V gene: TRBV7-7; CDR3 protein: CASSLEGRGTDTQYF
J gene: TRBJ1-3; D gene: -; clone size: -; V gene: TRBV30; CDR3 protein: CAWTASTFGFGNTIYF
J gene: TRBJ2-5; D gene: -; clone size: -; V gene: TRBV6-1; CDR3 protein: CASSEWDPSETQYF
J gene: TRBJ1-5; D gene: -; clone size: -; V gene: TRBV30; CDR3 protein: CAWSRGFNQPQHF
J gene: TRBJ2-3; D gene: -; clone size: few; V gene: TRBV9; CDR3 protein: CASSVEFGTLDDRTDTQYF
J gene: TRBJ1-6; D gene: -; clone size: -; V gene: TRBV5-4; CDR3 protein: CASSFGTLGGGPLWGSPLHF
J gene: TRBJ1-4; D gene: -; clone size: once; V gene: TRBV13; CDR3 protein: CASSSATGGVGKLFF
J gene: TRBJ1-3; D gene: TRBD1; clone size: once; V gene: TRBV6-1; CDR3 protein: CASSETRDSASSGNTIYF
J gene: TRBJ1-5; D gene: TRBD1; clone size: -; V gene: TRBV5-6; CDR3 protein: CASSRGDRLSNQPQHF
J gene: TRBJ1-2; D gene: -; clone size: -; V gene: TRBV6-5; CDR3 protein: CATNVRGANYGYTF
J gene: TRBJ2-1; D gene: -; clone size: -; V gene: TRBV25-1; CDR3 protein: CASSELPGAVTEQFF
J gene: TRBJ1-3; D gene: -; clone size: -; V gene: TRBV6-5; CDR3 protein: CASSYSTGNTIYF
J gene: TRBJ2-1; D gene: -; clone size: -; V gene: TRBV2; CDR3 protein: CASSDVGLLEQFF
J gene: TRBJ1-5; D gene: -; clone size: few; V gene: TRBV10-3; CDR3 protein: CAISESRDQPQHF
J gene: TRBJ2-7; D gene: TRBD2; clone size: few; V gene: TRBV7-2; CDR3 protein: CASSLSSLAGYEQYF
J gene: TRBJ1-1; D gene: TRBD1; clone size: few; V gene: TRBV27; CDR3 protein: CASRWTGLMNTEAFF
J gene: TRBJ1-1; D gene: -; clone size: -; V gene: TRBV7-9; CDR3 protein: CASSLGPPGDTEAFF
J gene: TRBJ1-2; D gene: -; clone size: -; V gene: TRBV6-5; CDR3 protein: CASSYEANYGYTF
J gene: TRBJ1-2; D gene: TRBD1; clone size: -; V gene: TRBV4-3; CDR3 protein: CASSQAGGAAYGYTF
J gene: TRBJ2-1; D gene: -; clone size: -; V gene: TRBV4-2; CDR3 protein: CASSQDRGGAQFF